The 19 T cell receptor beta chains listed next were all sequenced from one sample in a study of patients and donors after allogeneic stem cell transplantation. From the RT-PCR reads, TCRdb called clonotypes with MiXCR, one entry per CDR3 protein. The sample has more than 850,000 distinct CDR3 sequences; 18% are singletons. Sample: blood, either unsorted or a sorted T cell fraction (not recorded which). These receptors all stem from a human donor who was either an allogeneic HSCT recipient or a stem cell or donor lymphocyte infusion donor (not recorded which). It is not recorded whose cells these are; they may come from a transplant donor.

In its sample, this clonotype was seen a few times. The chain couples TRBV7-2 to TRBJ1-1; D may be TRBD1 (5 bases). This CDR3 is built from 12 residues. Per germline, CDR1 SGHTA and CDR2 FQGNSA. V was pared by 6 bases and J by 7 bases, with 12 bases between. The CDR3 sequence is CASSPGALEAFF. CDR3 bases: TGTGCCAGCAGTCCCGGGGCCCTTGAAGCTTTCTTT.

The genes are TRBV30 and TRBJ1-2, with 10 nucleotides matching TRBD1. CDR3 length: 14 residues. Looked up from germline, CDR1 is GTSNPN and CDR2 is SVGIG (reference sequence). The junction had 5 bases not matched to a gene; V was cut back by 3 bases and J by 4 bases. The CDR3 protein is CAWRRTGGAYGYTF. CDR3 coding DNA: TGTGCCTGGAGAAGGACAGGGGGTGCCTATGGCTACACCTTC. The variable domain in full, completed from reference TRBV30 and TRBJ1-2, reads SQTIHQWPATLVQPVGSPLSLECTVEGTSNPNLYWYRQAAGRGLQLLFYSVGIGQISSEVPQNLSASRPQDRQFILSSKKLLLSDSGFYLCAWRRTGGAYGYTFGSGTRLTVV.

The chain links TRBV2 to TRBJ2-3, with D maybe TRBD1 (6 bases). The CDR3 covers 13 residues. From germline, CDR1 is SNHLY and CDR2 FYNNEI. V was pared by 4 bases and J by 6 bases, with 11 bases between. The CDR3 sequence is CASSGQGMDTQYF. The CDR3 coding sequence is TGTGCCAGCAGTGGTCAGGGGATGGATACGCAGTATTTT.

This clonotype was detected a few times. The chain combines TRBV27 with TRBJ2-1; a weak D match, TRBD1 (5 bases). The CDR3 extends over 14 amino acids. V was clipped by 4 bases and J by 3 bases, with 10 bases between them. Germline CDR1 MNHEY, CDR2 SMNVEV (reference sequence). For the CDR3, the DNA is TGTGCCAGCAGTTCCGCGACAGTCTACAATGAGCAGTTCTTC. Translation gives CASSSATVYNEQFF.

The gene calls are TRBV12-3 or TRBV12-4 and TRBJ1-1; 8 positions agree with TRBD1. The V segment lost 6 bases and the J segment 10 bases; nucleotides outside the gene matches: 7. CDR3 length: 12 amino acids. The CDR3 nucleotides read TGTGCCAGCAGACCAAGACAGGGGAGAGCTTTCTTT. It specifies CASRPRQGRAFF.

Only a few counts were recorded for this clonotype. The V call is TRBV2, the J call TRBJ2-3; TRBD2 aligns across 7 bases. V was pared by 3 bases and J by 1 base, with 4 bases of the junction left unmatched. CDR3 length: 15 residues. Germline-derived CDR1 and CDR2 are SNHLY and FYNNEI. CDR3 amino acids: CASSEGGLGTDTQYF. CDR3 DNA: TGTGCCAGCAGTGAGGGAGGGCTAGGCACAGATACGCAGTATTTT.

This clonotype has only a few counts. The J gene is TRBJ2-3, the V gene TRBV29-1; unclear D gene. Germline values: CDR1 SQVTM, CDR2 ANQGSEA. Between the trimmed V and J ends, which lost 5 bases and 3 bases, there was a span of 9 bases. The CDR3 length is 12 residues. The CDR3 sequence is CSVTSRTDTQYF. The CDR3 region has the DNA TGCAGCGTTACCAGCCGTACAGATACGCAGTATTTT.

This clonotype was seen many times. This chain connects TRBV10-3 to TRBJ1-4, with D possibly matching TRBD1 (5 bases). V lost 3 bases and J lost 10, with 21 bases in between. There are 16 residues in the CDR3. Germline V gives CDR1 ENHRY, CDR2 SYGVKD. Here the CDR3 reads CAISENQGQGTGKLFF. CDR3 nucleotides: TGTGCCATCAGTGAAAATCAAGGGCAGGGAACTGGAAAACTGTTTTTT.

The V call is TRBV5-1, the J call TRBJ1-4; D unclear. CDR1 SGHRS and CDR2 YFSETQ come from the germline V gene. The CDR3 consists of 15 residues. V lost 0 bases and J 3 bases, leaving 9 bases between the germline ends. In DNA form, the CDR3 reads TGCGCCAGCAGCTTGGGGCGGGGTTCTAATGAAAAACTGTTTTTT. Its translation is CASSLGRGSNEKLFF. Looking up the rest from reference TRBV5-1 and TRBJ1-4 gives the full variable domain: KAGVTQTPRYLIKTRGQQVTLSCSPISGHRSVSWYQQTPGQGLQFLFEYFSETQRNKGNFPGRFSGRQFSNSRSEMNVSTLELGDSALYLCASSLGRGSNEKLFFGSGTQLSVL.

The V gene is TRBV28, the J gene TRBJ2-2; possibly TRBD1 or TRBD2 for D (5 bases each). Germline assignment: CDR1 MDHEN and CDR2 SYDVKM. The V end was cut by 2 bases, the J end by 6 bases, with 13 bases between. CDR3 length: 15 amino acids. CDR3 region: CASSLGGELAGELFF. The CDR3 bases are TGTGCCAGCAGTTTAGGGGGAGAACTGGCCGGGGAGCTGTTTTTT.

This CDR3 is CASTATQGATYEQYF. CDR3 DNA: TGTGCCAGCACCGCGACACAGGGGGCAACCTACGAGCAGTACTTC. This chain connects TRBV12-3 or TRBV12-4 to TRBJ2-7; 9 bases fit TRBD1. CDR3 length equals 15 residues. With V trimmed by 7 bases and J by 2 bases, 9 bases remained unmatched.

The rearrangement joins TRBV15 to TRBJ2-2; 9 bases agree with TRBD1. Per the germline V gene, CDR1 is LNHNV and CDR2 is YYDKDF (reference sequence). V lost 0 bases and J lost 5; bases outside the gene matches: 1. This CDR3 comprises 15 residues. CDR3 sequence: CATSREDRGTGELFF. DNA for the CDR3: TGTGCCACCAGCAGAGAGGACAGGGGAACCGGGGAGCTGTTTTTT.

This clonotype was seen only a few times. The chain recombines TRBV5-1 with TRBJ2-1; 10 nucleotides match TRBD2. This CDR3 is 15 amino acids long. The V gene's germline CDR1 is SGHRS and CDR2 YFSETQ. J was trimmed by 2 bases and V by 3 bases; bases with no gene match: 2. CDR3 in amino acids: CASSSAGGAYNEQFF. The CDR3 DNA sequence: TGCGCCAGCAGCTCAGCGGGAGGGGCCTACAATGAGCAGTTCTTC.

Regarding this clonotype: In this CDR3 the conserved last residue, phenylalanine or tryptophan, is missing, so a read error is likely. The CDR3 DNA is TGTGCCAGCAGCTTAAGACCTAGGTACGAGCAGTACTTA. As protein: CASSLRPRYEQYL. The rearrangement links TRBV7-3 to TRBJ2-7; D remains unclear. Germline CDR1 reads SGHTA; CDR2 reads FQGTGA. Trimming stripped 1 base from V and 4 bases from J, with 8 bases between. The CDR3 contains 13 residues.

This clonotype was picked up a small number of times. J is TRBJ2-6 and V is TRBV5-1; the D is unclear. The length of the CDR3 is 15 residues. The germline V and J ends were trimmed by 4 bases and 4 bases, with 12 bases remaining between them. Germline CDR1 and CDR2: SGHRS and YFSETQ. The CDR3 loop reads CASSSQSPGANVLTF. CDR3 coding DNA: TGCGCCAGCAGCAGTCAGAGCCCCGGGGCCAACGTCCTGACTTTC.

This clonotype occurred a few times. This chain uses TRBV29-1 with TRBJ2-7; D possibly corresponds to TRBD2 (5 bases). The CDR3 spans 14 residues. The germline V and J ends were trimmed by 1 base and 2 bases, with 12 bases remaining between them. Germline assignment: CDR1 SQVTM and CDR2 ANQGSEA. Here the CDR3 DNA reads TGCAGCGTTGAAGCCCCGGGATCCACCTACGAGCAGTACTTC. Translated, it gives CSVEAPGSTYEQYF.

This clonotype was counted only a few times. This sequence joins TRBV5-1 and TRBJ2-1; TRBD2 aligns across 11 bases. V lost 0 bases and J lost 4; bases outside the gene matches: 6. The CDR3 loop spans 17 amino acids. CDR1 and CDR2 (germline): SGHRS, YFSETQ. The CDR3 coding sequence is TGCGCCAGCAGCTTGGCTCGCACTAGCGGGGGTTACAATGAGCAGTTCTTC. Protein: CASSLARTSGGYNEQFF.

The chain carries TRBV5-1 and TRBJ1-5; D gene uncertain. CDR3 size: 13 residues. The V gene lost 5 bases and the J gene lost 1 base, with 7 bases spanning the gap. Germline CDR1 SGHRS, CDR2 YFSETQ. CDR3 DNA sequence: TGCGCCAGCAGGGAAACAAGCAATCAGCCCCAGCATTTT. Translated: CASRETSNQPQHF.

The genes are TRBV19 and TRBJ2-7; TRBD2 aligns across 7 bases. V lost 3 bases to trimming and J lost 0 bases; unmatched junction nucleotides: 8. Germline-derived CDR1 and CDR2 are LNHDA and SQIVND (reference sequence). The CDR3 loop spans 16 amino acids. The CDR3 DNA is TGTGCCAGTAGTATTCCGGCGCGGGGGAGCTCCTACGAGCAGTACTTC. This gives the protein CASSIPARGSSYEQYF.